A single sample gave rise to the 20 T cell receptor beta chains below, sequenced in a study of cytomegalovirus exposure and HLA in healthy donors. PCR employed 60 Vbeta and 13 Jbeta primers. Method: immunoSEQ multiplex PCR; TCRdb's copy keeps in-frame clones and lacks some. The sample features roughly 120,000 clones, with over 0.8% in its top ten. The sample consisted of PBMCs. The receptor set was obtained from a man aged 18-30 years in good health and CMV-seronegative.

This chain joins TRBV20-1 and TRBJ2-1, with D unclear. Germline V gene lookup returns CDR1 DFQATT and CDR2 SNEGSKA (reference sequence). Trimming removed 5 bases at V and 3 bases at J, with 5 bases between. This CDR3 has 11 amino acids. This chain's CDR3 is CSAPFYNEQFF. CDR3 DNA: TGCAGTGCTCCATTCTACAATGAGCAGTTCTTC.

The genes are TRBV18 and TRBJ2-5; no clear D. The CDR3 sequence is 15 residues long. The V end was cut by 1 base, the J end by 4 bases, with 13 bases between. The germline V gene encodes CDR1 KGHSH and CDR2 LQKENI. The CDR3 region has the DNA TGTGCCAGCTCACCACGAATCGCGGAAGCAGAGACCCAGTACTTC. It translates to CASSPRIAEAETQYF.

The chain joins TRBV11-2 to TRBJ1-1; a possible D gene is TRBD1 (5 bases). The V and J ends lost 4 bases and 3 bases respectively, with 18 bases between them. The CDR3 covers 16 residues. Germline V CDR1 and CDR2: SGHAT, FQNNGV. CDR3 bases: TGTGCCAGCAGCTACGCCAGGGTGGGTATGGACACTGAAGCTTTCTTT. Translated, it gives CASSYARVGMDTEAFF.

The CDR3 region has the DNA TGTGCCAGCAGCCCCCCCGGATCTAGGGGCTACGAGCAGTACTTC. It yields the protein CASSPPGSRGYEQYF. The gene calls are TRBV9 and TRBJ2-7; possibly TRBD1 for D (5 bases). This CDR3 spans 15 amino acids. V was trimmed by 4 bases and J by 3 bases, leaving 17 bases between them. Germline CDR1 and CDR2: SGDLS and YYNGEE.

This chain links TRBV29-1 with TRBJ2-2; 7 bases fit TRBD1. This CDR3 comprises 14 residues. Trimming removed 4 bases from V and 5 bases from J; junction bases left unmatched: 7. Per the germline V gene, CDR1 is SQVTM and CDR2 is ANQGSEA. CDR3 residues: CSVATQGWTGELFF. The CDR3 DNA follows: TGCAGCGTTGCTACACAGGGGTGGACCGGGGAGCTGTTTTTT.

The chain couples TRBV27 to TRBJ1-4, with TRBD1 matching 8 bases. The CDR3 contains 14 residues. V shed 1 base and J 7 bases; nucleotides not matched to a gene: 2. CDR1 is MNHEY, CDR2 SMNVEV, per germline (reference sequence). The chain's CDR3 is CASSLLQGGEKLFF. The CDR3 region has the DNA TGTGCCAGCAGTTTATTACAGGGGGGTGAAAAACTGTTTTTT. Full variable domain (missing parts from reference TRBV27 and TRBJ1-4): EAQVTQNPRYLITVTGKKLTVTCSQNMNHEYMSWYRQDPGLGLRQIYYSMNVEVTDKGDVPEGYKVSRKEKRNFPLILESPSPNQTSLYFCASSLLQGGEKLFFGSGTQLSVL.

The chain recombines TRBV28 with TRBJ2-1; maybe TRBD1 (5 bases). The CDR3 length is 14 residues. Germline lookup yields CDR1 MDHEN and CDR2 SYDVKM. V gave up 7 bases and J gave up 2 bases, with 12 bases separating them. The CDR3 region is CASTQGIPYNEQFF. The CDR3 nucleotides are TGTGCCAGCACCCAGGGCATTCCCTACAATGAGCAGTTCTTC.

The V and J genes are TRBV27 and TRBJ2-1; D might be TRBD2 (6 bases). V was pared by 6 bases and J by 0 bases, with 12 bases between. Per the germline V gene, CDR1 is MNHEY and CDR2 is SMNVEV (reference sequence). The length of the CDR3 is 15 residues. The CDR3 DNA is TGTGCCAGCAGCGGGACTCCTAGCTCCTACAATGAGCAGTTCTTC. Protein sequence: CASSGTPSSYNEQFF.

The rearrangement joins TRBV6-4 to TRBJ2-2, with D perhaps matching TRBD1 (6 bases). The V end lost 3 bases, the J end lost 6 bases, and 14 bases lay between the germline ends. Germline CDR1 is MRHNA and CDR2 is SNTAGT. The CDR3 spans 15 residues. The CDR3 spells CASSEQGGGAGELFF. The CDR3 DNA is TGTGCCAGCAGTGAACAGGGTGGAGGTGCCGGGGAGCTGTTTTTT.

The chain is built from TRBV5-1 and TRBJ1-2; 9 nucleotides agree with TRBD1. Germline CDR1 reads SGHRS; CDR2 reads YFSETQ. The CDR3 runs 16 residues. Unmatched junction bases numbered 13, after V lost 4 bases and J lost 6 bases. For the CDR3, the DNA is TGCGCCAGCAGCGGCGGGACAGGGAATCGTTTAGATGGCTACACCTTC. Its protein product is CASSGGTGNRLDGYTF.

This sequence joins TRBV7-6 and TRBJ2-7; 9 bases align to TRBD1. The CDR3 is made up of 16 amino acids. CDR1 is SGHVS and CDR2 is FNYEAQ in the germline V gene. Losses at the gene ends were 5 bases for V and 0 bases for J; bases not matched to a gene: 8. CDR3 region: CASSPRTGELSYEQYF. DNA of the CDR3: TGTGCCAGCAGCCCACGGACAGGGGAACTCTCCTACGAGCAGTACTTC.

The chain is built from TRBV2 and TRBJ1-2; no firm D call. Between the trimmed V and J ends, which lost 0 bases and 8 bases, there was a span of 10 bases. This CDR3 contains 13 residues. Looked up from germline, CDR1 is SNHLY and CDR2 is FYNNEI. This CDR3 reads CASSEAAPLGYTF. CDR3 bases: TGTGCCAGCAGTGAAGCGGCACCTTTAGGCTACACCTTC. Full variable domain (rest looked up from reference TRBV2 and TRBJ1-2): EPEVTQTPSHQVTQMGQEVILRCVPISNHLYFYWYRQILGQKVEFLVSFYNNEISEKSEIFDDQFSVERPDGSNFTLKIRSTKLEDSAMYFCASSEAAPLGYTFGSGTRLTVV.

This chain connects TRBV4-2 to TRBJ2-7; TRBD2 matches 7 bases. J gave up 2 bases and V 3 bases, and 10 bases lay outside the gene matches. Germline-derived CDR1 and CDR2 are LGHNA and YNFKEQ. The CDR3 contains 16 residues. CDR3 sequence reads: CASSHTGGSFTYEQYF. In DNA, the CDR3 is TGTGCCAGCAGCCATACCGGCGGGAGTTTCACCTACGAGCAGTACTTC.

CDR3 residues: CASSGRGLSSYEQYF. CDR3 DNA: TGTGCCAGCAGTGGACGCGGCCTCAGCTCCTACGAGCAGTACTTC. The V and J genes are TRBV6-1 and TRBJ2-7; D is uncertain. Germline lookup yields CDR1 MNHNS and CDR2 SASEGT. Trimming shortened V by 4 bases and J by 0 bases, and 13 bases separated the two germline ends. The CDR3 totals 15 residues.

The chain uses TRBV19 and TRBJ2-2; D unresolved. Germline-derived CDR1 and CDR2 are LNHDA and SQIVND (reference sequence). The V end was cut by 3 bases, the J end by 0 bases, with 5 bases between. The CDR3 runs to 14 residues. The CDR3 spells CASSIRSNTGELFF. The CDR3 nucleotides read TGTGCCAGTAGTATTCGTTCGAACACCGGGGAGCTGTTTTTT.

V and J are TRBV6-5 and TRBJ1-2; 8 nucleotides align to TRBD1. Germline assignment: CDR1 MNHEY and CDR2 SVGAGI. J gave up 8 bases and V 8 bases, and 7 bases lay outside the gene matches. There are 12 residues in the CDR3. The CDR3 coding sequence is TGTGCCAGCCGACGGACAGGGTACGGCTACACCTTC. This sequence encodes CASRRTGYGYTF.

The V call is TRBV5-1, the J call TRBJ2-7, with TRBD2 as a possible D gene (6 bases). There are 14 residues in the CDR3. V was trimmed by 7 bases and J by 3 bases, leaving 17 bases between them. The V gene's germline CDR1 is SGHRS and CDR2 YFSETQ. The CDR3 loop reads CASRDFEGLYEQYF. CDR3 DNA sequence: TGCGCCAGCCGGGACTTCGAGGGGCTCTACGAGCAGTACTTC.

The chain combines TRBV18 with TRBJ2-7; 10 positions agree with TRBD2. Germline trimming cut 5 bases from V and 2 bases from J; bases unmatched to any gene: 12. In germline, CDR1 is KGHSH, CDR2 LQKENI. This CDR3 contains 17 residues. This CDR3 is CASSSYSKLAGAYEQYF. CDR3 nucleotide sequence: TGTGCCAGCTCATCTTACTCAAAGCTAGCGGGGGCCTACGAGCAGTACTTC.

The chain recombines TRBV6-5 with TRBJ2-7, with TRBD2 matching over 8 bases. Trimming removed 2 bases from V and 7 bases from J; junction bases left unmatched: 7. CDR1 is MNHEY, CDR2 SVGAGI, per germline. CDR3 length: 14 residues. CDR3 in amino acids: CASSYREGHREQYF. The DNA for the CDR3 is TGTGCCAGCAGTTACCGGGAGGGCCATAGGGAGCAGTACTTC.

V and J are TRBV5-1 and TRBJ1-2; D perhaps matches TRBD1 (6 bases). The V end was cut by 2 bases, the J end by 11 bases, with 13 bases between. CDR3 length: 12 residues. The germline CDR1 and CDR2 sequences are SGHRS and YFSETQ. This chain's CDR3 is CASSFTTGSYTF. The CDR3 DNA is TGCGCCAGCAGCTTCACGACAGGTAGTTACACCTTC.